These T cell receptor beta chains were read from a single sample in a study of T cell repertoires in cytomegalovirus infection. TCRdb recomputed calls from the reads with MiXCR, one row per CDR3 protein. The sample contains about 200,000 distinct CDR3 sequences, approximately 9.6% of which appear only once. Sequencing input: PBMCs. Receptors originate from a human donor in good health (CMV status not recorded). Some clones in this sample may be carry-over from other donors' samples. The CDR3 runs from the conserved cysteine through the conserved F or W. D genes are given only for firm matches. Clone size is stated in some rows and not others, as once, few, many or a class when expanded.

TGTGCCAGCAGTTTAACCGGATATAGCAATCAGCCCCAGCATTTT | CASSLTGYSNQPQHF | TRBV27 | . | many | TRBJ1-5
TGTGCCAGCAGACTTAGGGACAGGGAACCCTACAATGAGCAGTTCTTC | CASRLRDREPYNEQFF | TRBV28 | TRBD1 | . | TRBJ2-1
TGCAGCGTTGAGCAGCGGGGACTCTACGAGCAGTACTTC | CSVEQRGLYEQYF | TRBV29-1 | TRBD2 | few | TRBJ2-7
TGCGCCAGCAGCCAAGATGAGAGGGGCGCGTCACCCCTCCACTTT | CASSQDERGASPLHF | TRBV4-3 | . | . | TRBJ1-6
TGTGCCAGCAGCTCCTGGGACAGGGGGTTCAACACTGAACAGTTCTTC | CASSSWDRGFNTEQFF | TRBV7-2 | TRBD1 | . | TRBJ2-1
TGCGCCAGCAGGACAGGGAGTGCGAACACTGAAGCTTTCTTT | CASRTGSANTEAFF | TRBV10-2 | TRBD1 | few | TRBJ1-1
TGTGCCAGCCGCGGGGGGTTGAATGAAAAACTGTTTTTT | CASRGGLNEKLFF | TRBV2 | . | few | TRBJ1-4
TGTGCCAGCAGTTTCCAGGGGGGGGCGTATGAAAAACTGTTTTTT | CASSFQGGAYEKLFF | TRBV28 | TRBD1 | few | TRBJ1-4
TGTGCCAGCAGCGCAGCCCCTCGGACTAGCTCCTACGAGCAGTACTTC | CASSAAPRTSSYEQYF | TRBV11-2 | TRBD2 | . | TRBJ2-7
TGTGCCAGCAGCTCCCGGTTCACTAGCGGGAGGGCAGATACGCAGTATTTT | CASSSRFTSGRADTQYF | TRBV7-2 | TRBD2 | many | TRBJ2-3
TGTGCCAGCAGTTTTGGCGGGGGGGCAAGATCCGGGGAGCTGTTTTTT | CASSFGGGARSGELFF | TRBV12-3/TRBV12-4 | TRBD2 | many | TRBJ2-2
TGTGCCAGCAGCCAACAAGGACTACACTATTCCTACGAGCAGTACTTC | CASSQQGLHYSYEQYF | TRBV14 | . | . | TRBJ2-7
TGTGCCAGCAGCCTCCCCGGCGGGACTGAAGCTTTCTTT | CASSLPGGTEAFF | TRBV11-2 | . | many | TRBJ1-1
TGTGCCAGTAGTTTGCGGGCTGACCAGCCCCAGCATTTT | CASSLRADQPQHF | TRBV19 | . | few | TRBJ1-5
TGTGCCATCAGTGGCCCGGGACTAGCGGGGCGGGGTATCGCAGATACGCAGTATTTT | CAISGPGLAGRGIADTQYF | TRBV10-3 | TRBD2 | . | TRBJ2-3
TGTGCCAGCAGCTTAGAACTAGCGGGAAGCGGTGGCCTTAATGAGCAGTTCTTC | CASSLELAGSGGLNEQFF | TRBV7-2 | TRBD2 | many | TRBJ2-1
TGTGCCAGCAGCCGACAGGTCCTTGCGGGCTACACCTTC | CASSRQVLAGYTF | TRBV28 | . | many | TRBJ1-2
TGTGCCACGGGGAAGACTAGAAGCACAGATATGCAGTATTTT | CATGKTRSTDMQYF | TRBV15 | . | . | TRBJ2-3
TGTGCCAGCAGCGTGACCACCTACGAGCAGTACTTC | CASSVTTYEQYF | TRBV7-2 | . | many | TRBJ2-7
TGTGCCAGTAGTATAGGCCGGGACAGGGGTTTAGTGAACACTGAAGCTTTCTTT | CASSIGRDRGLVNTEAFF | TRBV19 | TRBD1 | . | TRBJ1-1
TGCGCCAGCAGCTGGGAAGGGAACAATGAGCAGTTCTTC | CASSWEGNNEQFF | TRBV5-1 | . | . | TRBJ2-1
TGTGCCAGCAGTCCCGGACGACAAGAGACCCAGTACTTC | CASSPGRQETQYF | TRBV6-5 | . | few | TRBJ2-5
TGTGCCAGCGGCGGCGGGGGGGTATACAATGAGCAGTTCTTC | CASGGGGVYNEQFF | TRBV6-2/TRBV6-3 | TRBD2 | . | TRBJ2-1
TGTGCCTGGAGTGTAAGATCGTTGTTTCGGGACAGGGCTGGAAACACCATATATTTT | CAWSVRSLFRDRAGNTIYF | TRBV30 | TRBD1 | . | TRBJ1-3
TGTGCCTGGAGTGGGGGAGACTCCTCCGACGAGCAGTACTTC | CAWSGGDSSDEQYF | TRBV30 | . | . | TRBJ2-7
TGTGCCAGCAGCTTTGATGTCGGGGCTAGCTCCTACGAGCAGTACTTC | CASSFDVGASSYEQYF | TRBV7-2 | . | many | TRBJ2-7
TGTGCCAGCAGCCTAACCGAGGGAGGTGGTCAGCCCCAGCATTTT | CASSLTEGGGQPQHF | TRBV6-1 | . | many | TRBJ1-5
TGTGCCAGCAGTTCACGGACTAGCGGGATGTCCGGGGAGCTGTTTTTT | CASSSRTSGMSGELFF | TRBV4-2 | TRBD2 | few | TRBJ2-2
TGTGCCAGCAGCCGGGACAGGGGGAACACCGGGGAGCTGTTTTTT | CASSRDRGNTGELFF | TRBV7-2 | TRBD1 | many | TRBJ2-2
TGTGCCAGCAGCTTGGTCGCGGGAGAGATGGAGCAGTTCTTC | CASSLVAGEMEQFF | TRBV5-4 | TRBD2 | . | TRBJ2-1
TGTGCCAGCAGCTTAGAACTGAGTGGCTACACCTTC | CASSLELSGYTF | TRBV7-9 | . | many | TRBJ1-2
TGTGCCAGCAGTTTATTTCAGGGGGCTCCCGAGCAGTACTTC | CASSLFQGAPEQYF | TRBV25-1 | TRBD1 | . | TRBJ2-7
TGTGCCAGCAGCTTAGACGGGGGGGACACCGGGGAGCTGTTTTTT | CASSLDGGDTGELFF | TRBV7-6 | TRBD2 | many | TRBJ2-2
TGCGCCAGCAGCGGAACCGGGACAGCACCAGATACGCAGTATTTT | CASSGTGTAPDTQYF | TRBV5-1 | TRBD1 | few | TRBJ2-3
TGCGCCAGCAGCCTCGTTAGCGGGGAGGGCGGCGAGCAGTACTTC | CASSLVSGEGGEQYF | TRBV4-1 | TRBD2 | . | TRBJ2-7
TGTGCCAGCAGCTTAGGGGGGACTAGCAATGAGCAGTTCTTC | CASSLGGTSNEQFF | TRBV7-2 | TRBD2 | many | TRBJ2-1
TGTGCCAGCAGTTTATCTGGGGGGCGCGAGGGTGGCTACACCTTC | CASSLSGGREGGYTF | TRBV28 | . | few | TRBJ1-2
TGTGCCATCAGTCTACCGGGACAAGACTCTGGAAACACCATATATTTT | CAISLPGQDSGNTIYF | TRBV10-3 | . | many | TRBJ1-3
TGTGCCAGCAGCCAGGGGGGCCCCTCTGGAAACACCATATATTTT | CASSQGGPSGNTIYF | TRBV7-2 | TRBD1 | many | TRBJ1-3
TGTGCCAGCATGATCGGATTCGGGGTCAATCAGCCCCAGCATTTT | CASMIGFGVNQPQHF | TRBV2 | . | few | TRBJ1-5
TGTGCCTGGACATATACAGGGTTGGCTGGAAACACCATATATTTT | CAWTYTGLAGNTIYF | TRBV30 | . | few | TRBJ1-3
TGTGCCAGCAGTTTATCGGGGTGGGAAGAGACCCAGTACTTC | CASSLSGWEETQYF | TRBV28 | . | few | TRBJ2-5
TGCAGTGCTAGAGAGGGACGGGATCAGCCCCAGCATTTT | CSAREGRDQPQHF | TRBV20-1 | . | few | TRBJ1-5
TGTGCCAGCAGCGCGGGACTAGCGGGAGGGCCAGAAGATACGCAGTATTTT | CASSAGLAGGPEDTQYF | TRBV5-6 | TRBD2 | . | TRBJ2-3
TGTGCCAGTACCGCCCAGGACTGGGAGCAGTTCTTC | CASTAQDWEQFF | TRBV19 | . | many | TRBJ2-1
TGTGCCAGCAGCTTAGCCCGCCTAGCTAACTATGGCTACACCTTC | CASSLARLANYGYTF | TRBV7-2 | . | many | TRBJ1-2
TGTGCCAGCAGCTCCCAGATAGCCTCTGGGGCCAACGTCCTGACTTTC | CASSSQIASGANVLTF | TRBV7-2 | . | many | TRBJ2-6
TGTGCCAGCAGCTTAAACGGGGGTGGCAATCAGCCCCAGCATTTT | CASSLNGGGNQPQHF | TRBV7-2 | . | many | TRBJ1-5
TGCAGTGCTAGAGATCCTTCAGGCGGCTCCTACAATGAGCAGTTCTTC | CSARDPSGGSYNEQFF | TRBV20-1 | . | . | TRBJ2-1
TGTGCCAGCAGAGCCGGGACAGGGGGCATGAATGAGCAGTTCTTC | CASRAGTGGMNEQFF | TRBV6-2/TRBV6-3 | TRBD1 | many | TRBJ2-1
TGTGCCAGCAGATCAATCACGGCCCGGGACAGGGCGTTCTATGAGCAGTTCTTC | CASRSITARDRAFYEQFF | TRBV28 | TRBD1 | many | TRBJ2-1
TGCGCCAGCAGCTTCGGACAATGGGATACGCAGTATTTT | CASSFGQWDTQYF | TRBV5-1 | . | many | TRBJ2-3
TGTGCCAGCAAATATGCTAGCGGGTCCTACAATGAGCAGTTCTTC | CASKYASGSYNEQFF | TRBV7-2 | TRBD2 | many | TRBJ2-1
TGTGCCAGTAGTATAGATGAGATCCGCGGCTACACCTTC | CASSIDEIRGYTF | TRBV19 | . | many | TRBJ1-2